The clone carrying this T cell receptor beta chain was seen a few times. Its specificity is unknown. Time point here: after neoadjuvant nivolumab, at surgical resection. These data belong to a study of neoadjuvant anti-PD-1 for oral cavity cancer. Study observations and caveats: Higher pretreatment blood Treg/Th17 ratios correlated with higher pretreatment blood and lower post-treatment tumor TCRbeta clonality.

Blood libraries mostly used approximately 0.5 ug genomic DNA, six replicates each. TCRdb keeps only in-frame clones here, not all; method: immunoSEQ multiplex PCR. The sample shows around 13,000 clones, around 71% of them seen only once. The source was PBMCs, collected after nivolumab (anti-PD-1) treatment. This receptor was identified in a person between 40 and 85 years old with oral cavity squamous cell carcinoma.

The CDR3 loop reads CASSPPLYYNEQFF. The CDR3 coding sequence is TGTGCCAGCAGCCCACCCTTGTACTACAATGAGCAGTTCTTC. The V call is TRBV11-2, the J call TRBJ2-1; no clear D gene. This CDR3 contains 14 residues. The germline V gene has CDR1 SGHAT and CDR2 FQNNGV. Trimming stripped 5 bases from V and 3 bases from J, with 11 bases between.